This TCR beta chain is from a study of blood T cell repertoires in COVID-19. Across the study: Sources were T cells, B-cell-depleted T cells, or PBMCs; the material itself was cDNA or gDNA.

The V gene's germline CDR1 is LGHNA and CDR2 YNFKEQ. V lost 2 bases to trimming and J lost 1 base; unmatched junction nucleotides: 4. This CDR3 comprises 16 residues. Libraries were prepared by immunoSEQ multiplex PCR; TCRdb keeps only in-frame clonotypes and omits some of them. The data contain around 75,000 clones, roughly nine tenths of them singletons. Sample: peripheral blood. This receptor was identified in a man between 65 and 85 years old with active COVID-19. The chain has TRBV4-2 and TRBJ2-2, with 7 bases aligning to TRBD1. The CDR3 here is CASSQTQGVNTGELFF. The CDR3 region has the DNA TGTGCCAGCAGCCAAACCCAGGGGGTGAACACCGGGGAGCTGTTTTTT.